This T cell receptor (beta chain) was documented in a study of PD-1 blockade in classical Hodgkin lymphoma. All patients experienced relapse after autologous stem cell transplantation, and brentuximab vedotin exposure was variable. Clones were sequenced by immunoSEQ multiplex PCR, and TCRdb holds only the in-frame ones, with some missing. The data contain around 40,000 clones, around 78% of them singletons. CDR1 is MNHEY, CDR2 SMNVEV, per germline (reference sequence). There are 14 residues in the CDR3. V trimming: 3 bases; J trimming: 4 bases; junction bases outside the gene matches: 3. Sequenced material: peripheral blood mononuclear cells (PBMCs), taken at baseline. The chain combines TRBV27 with TRBJ2-1; 7 bases match TRBD2. The TCR originated in a human donor with classical Hodgkin lymphoma. The CDR3 nucleotides are TGTGCCAGCAGTTTGGCGGGAGCATACAATGAGCAGTTCTTC. This encodes CASSLAGAYNEQFF.